Included here is one T cell receptor (beta chain) sequence, with context. The data belong to a study of control samples from healthy donors and cancer patients. Germline values: CDR1 SGHVS, CDR2 FQNEAQ. The V segment lost 6 bases and the J segment 3 bases; nucleotides outside the gene matches: 4. There are 14 residues in the CDR3. The assay was immunoSEQ multiplex PCR, and TCRdb's table has in-frame clones only and misses some. The data show around 76,000 clones, about 93% seen once. Sequenced material: blood. The V gene is TRBV7-8, the J gene TRBJ2-2; 7 positions match TRBD1. The TCR sequence derives from a woman aged 40 to 55 in good health. The CDR3 nucleotides are TGTGCCAGCAGAGAGACAGGGTACACCGGGGAGCTGTTTTTT. Protein sequence: CASRETGYTGELFF.